The next 15 T cell receptor beta chains were all read from a single sample in a study of blood T cell repertoires in COVID-19. Profiling relied on immunoSEQ multiplex PCR, and the TCRdb table lists in-frame clones only, not all of them. There are about 42,000 clones in the sample; about 91% occur only once, and approximately 8.3% lies in the top ten. The sequenced material came from peripheral blood. Every receptor here comes from a man between 45 and 60 years old with active COVID-19.

This clone was recorded only once. The chain links TRBV15 to TRBJ1-4; D gene ambiguous. Trimming shortened V by 9 bases and J by 8 bases, and 16 bases separated the two germline ends. CDR1 and CDR2 (germline): LNHNV, YYDKDF (reference sequence). The CDR3 spans 13 residues. The CDR3 DNA sequence: TGTGCCACTCGGCGAGGATTTGTGGAAAAACTGTTTTTT. Translated: CATRRGFVEKLFF.

The chain is built from TRBV18 and TRBJ2-7; tentatively, D is TRBD2 (6 bases). The CDR3 totals 15 residues. Germline lookup yields CDR1 KGHSH and CDR2 LQKENI. The V end was cut by 0 bases, the J end by 4 bases, with 13 bases between. CDR3 amino acids: CASSPPGLGSYEQYF. The CDR3 region has the DNA TGTGCCAGCTCACCACCGGGACTCGGGTCGTACGAGCAGTACTTC.

The CDR3 DNA reads as TGCGCCAGCAGCCCGTCACTAGCAGATACGCAGTATTTT. It yields the protein CASSPSLADTQYF. The V and J genes are TRBV5-1 and TRBJ2-3; TRBD2 might be the D (5 bases). Germline lookup yields CDR1 SGHRS and CDR2 YFSETQ. Trimming pared 4 bases from V and 4 bases from J, leaving 10 bases between. The CDR3 is 13 amino acids.

This clone was counted only a few times. CDR3 nucleotide sequence: TGTGCCAGCAGCTTGCTAGCGGGAGGGCCGAACACCGGGGAGCTGTTTTTT. Encoded protein: CASSLLAGGPNTGELFF. This rearrangement joins TRBV7-6 to TRBJ2-2; 12 bases fit TRBD2. CDR3 length: 17 amino acids. V gave up 3 bases and J gave up 0 bases; unmatched junction bases: 2. Germline CDR1 and CDR2: SGHVS and FNYEAQ.

This clone appeared a single time. This chain uses TRBV24-1 with TRBJ1-1, with D hard to call. V lost 3 bases to trimming and J lost 0 bases, with 4 bases between them. This CDR3 is built from 13 residues. Looked up from germline, CDR1 is KGHDR and CDR2 is SFDVKD. The CDR3 bases are TGTGCCACCAGTGATCAGATGAACACTGAAGCTTTCTTT. It is translated as CATSDQMNTEAFF.

The genes are TRBV30 and TRBJ2-1; 9 bases align to TRBD2. There are 14 residues in the CDR3. Germline V lookup: CDR1 GTSNPN, CDR2 SVGIG (reference sequence). V lost 5 bases, J lost 2 bases, and 4 bases stayed unmatched. CDR3 residues: CAWFSGSAYNEQFF. The CDR3 nucleotides read TGTGCCTGGTTTAGCGGGAGCGCCTACAATGAGCAGTTCTTC.

The chain is built from TRBV11-2 and TRBJ1-3; D is unresolved. This CDR3 is 13 amino acids long. Trimming cost V 4 bases and J 9 bases, with 13 bases left between them. The germline CDR1 and CDR2 sequences are SGHAT and FQNNGV. The CDR3 sequence: CASSSGEVGTIYF. CDR3 coding DNA: TGTGCCAGCAGCTCCGGGGAGGTTGGCACCATATATTTT. The complete variable domain, with remaining parts taken from reference TRBV11-2 and TRBJ1-3, reads EAGVAQSPRYKIIEKRQSVAFWCNPISGHATLYWYQQILGQGPKLLIQFQNNGVVDDSQLPKDRFSAERLKGVDSTLKIQPAKLEDSAVYLCASSSGEVGTIYFGEGSWLTVV.

The chain employs TRBV3-1 (or the pseudogene TRBV3-2) and TRBJ2-1, with TRBD2 identical over 9 bases. Germline V gene lookup returns CDR1 LGHDT and CDR2 YNNKEL (reference sequence). The CDR3 totals 16 residues. J gave up 3 bases and V 0 bases, and 3 bases lay outside the gene matches. The CDR3 reads CASSQDRLAVYNEQFF. Here the CDR3 DNA reads TGTGCCAGCAGCCAAGATCGACTAGCGGTCTACAATGAGCAGTTCTTC.

The rearrangement uses TRBV15 and TRBJ1-3, with TRBD1 matching 7 bases. V trimming: 0 bases; J trimming: 1 base; junction bases outside the gene matches: 9. The CDR3 contains 18 residues. From germline, CDR1 is LNHNV and CDR2 YYDKDF (reference sequence). The CDR3: CATSRDGPGGISGNTIYF. CDR3 nucleotide sequence: TGTGCCACCAGCAGAGATGGCCCAGGGGGGATTTCTGGAAACACCATATATTTT.

The chain recombines TRBV10-2 with TRBJ2-3, with D perhaps matching TRBD1 (5 bases). V dropped 8 bases and J dropped 1 base, with 10 bases sitting between them. Germline-derived CDR1 and CDR2 are WSHSY and SAAADI. The CDR3 spans 13 residues. The CDR3 here is CASSTARTDTQYF. The DNA of the CDR3 is TGCGCCAGCTCGACAGCCCGCACAGATACGCAGTATTTT.

This rearrangement joins TRBV27 to TRBJ2-7, with 7 bases identical to TRBD2. The germline V gene has CDR1 MNHEY and CDR2 SMNVEV (reference sequence). V lost 8 bases, J lost 6 bases, and 10 bases stayed unmatched. The CDR3 contains 13 residues. DNA of the CDR3: TGTGCCAGCCAAACTAGCGTTTCTCGCGAGCAGTACTTC. Its protein is CASQTSVSREQYF.

This clone came up once. The chain has TRBV11-2 and TRBJ2-2; no firm D call. Germline CDR1 is SGHAT and CDR2 is FQNNGV. The CDR3 extends over 14 amino acids. Trimming took 2 bases from V and 4 from J, leaving 8 bases between them. CDR3: CASSLTLTTGELFF. CDR3 sequence (DNA): TGTGCCAGCAGCTTAACGCTAACCACCGGGGAGCTGTTTTTT.

This sequence joins TRBV7-9 and TRBJ1-1; D is perhaps TRBD1 (5 bases). This CDR3 has 15 residues. From germline, CDR1 is SEHNR and CDR2 FQNEAQ (reference sequence). Trimming stripped 3 bases from V and 3 bases from J, with 14 bases between. DNA for the CDR3: TGTGCCAGCAGCTTGGGACTAGGTGGGGACACTGAAGCTTTCTTT. Residues: CASSLGLGGDTEAFF.

The J gene is TRBJ2-5, the V gene TRBV7-2; D is undetermined. Trimming removed 1 base from V and 1 base from J, with 4 bases in between. The CDR3 extends over 13 amino acids. The V gene's germline CDR1 is SGHTA and CDR2 FQGNSA. CDR3 region: CASSLGSQETQYF. CDR3 nucleotides: TGTGCCAGCAGCTTAGGTAGCCAAGAGACCCAGTACTTC.

The rearrangement links TRBV18 to TRBJ2-2; the D gene is possibly TRBD1 (5 bases). V was clipped by 4 bases and J by 6 bases, with 21 bases between them. This CDR3 has 17 amino acids. Germline CDR1 and CDR2: KGHSH and LQKENI. CDR3 DNA: TGTGCCAGCTCACGCAGACAGATCCTTGATGCCTCCGGGGAGCTGTTTTTT. This sequence encodes CASSRRQILDASGELFF.